One and the same sample provided the 18 T cell receptor beta chains below, sequenced in a study of Ad26.COV2.S vaccination and SARS-CoV-2 variants. Only in-frame clones appear in the TCRdb table, and some are missing; sequencing was by immunoSEQ multiplex PCR. The profile shows some 340,000 clones, roughly 80% of them singletons. The treatment denotes: approximately 18 received Ad26.COV2.S at low or high dose, single or two shots; about 5 received placebo; per-sample allocation not given. Sample collection was performed on day 63 after the first vaccine or placebo injection. The material sequenced was peripheral blood, taken in a trial of Ad26.COV2.S vaccine versus placebo. The receptors were sampled from a person aged 18-65 years who received the Ad26.COV2.S COVID-19 vaccine or a placebo.

This chain joins TRBV6-1 and TRBJ1-3; the D is unclear. There are 19 residues in the CDR3. Germline V gives CDR1 MNHNS, CDR2 SASEGT. V was pared by 4 bases and J by 5 bases, with 27 bases between. Here the CDR3 reads CASSAPSRGRFFRRNTIYF. For the CDR3, the DNA is TGTGCCAGCAGTGCCCCCTCCCGGGGAAGATTTTTTAGGAGAAACACCATATATTTT.

The V call is TRBV10-2, the J call TRBJ2-1; D remains ambiguous. The CDR3 runs 13 residues. V was pared by 6 bases and J by 6 bases, with 12 bases between. CDR1 is WSHSY, CDR2 SAAADI, per germline. DNA for the CDR3: TGCGCCAGCAGCTATGGGTCGAGCAATGAGCAGTTCTTC. Protein: CASSYGSSNEQFF.

The chain is built from TRBV28 and TRBJ1-5; TRBD1 is a possible D gene (5 bases). V lost 7 bases and J 6 bases, leaving 25 bases between the germline ends. CDR1 and CDR2 (germline): MDHEN, SYDVKM. This CDR3 comprises 17 residues. CDR3 sequence: CASINRQGSAFGQPQHF. The CDR3 DNA follows: TGTGCCAGCATCAATAGGCAGGGTTCGGCTTTCGGTCAGCCCCAGCATTTT.

The chain has TRBV9 and TRBJ2-3; D is ambiguous. V gave up 1 base and J gave up 0 bases, with 9 bases separating them. Per the germline V gene, CDR1 is SGDLS and CDR2 is YYNGEE. This CDR3 contains 15 residues. The CDR3 bases are TGTGCCAGCAGCGTACATACGACTAGCACAGATACGCAGTATTTT. It specifies CASSVHTTSTDTQYF. Drawing the rest from reference TRBV9 and TRBJ2-3, the complete variable domain is DSGVTQTPKHLITATGQRVTLRCSPRSGDLSVYWYQQSLDQGLQFLIQYYNGEERAKGNILERFSAQQFPDLHSELNLSSLELGDSALYFCASSVHTTSTDTQYFGPGTRLTVL.

The genes are TRBV11-2 and TRBJ2-5; D ambiguous. This CDR3 is 15 amino acids long. V shed 2 bases and J shed 0 bases, with 10 bases lying between them. Germline values: CDR1 SGHAT, CDR2 FQNNGV. CDR3 loop: CASSLLRADQETQYF. The CDR3, as DNA: TGTGCCAGCAGCTTACTAAGGGCAGACCAAGAGACCCAGTACTTC.

This clone was seen once. The chain joins TRBV6-1 to TRBJ2-7; no definite D call. This CDR3 contains 16 residues. The germline V and J ends were trimmed by 2 bases and 3 bases, with 17 bases remaining between them. Germline values: CDR1 MNHNS, CDR2 SASEGT. CDR3 amino acids: CASSESRLPFSYEQYF. CDR3 in DNA: TGTGCCAGCAGTGAAAGCAGGCTACCCTTCAGCTACGAGCAGTACTTC.

The J gene is TRBJ2-7, the V gene TRBV6-1; D remains unclear. The CDR3 runs to 11 residues. The germline V and J ends were trimmed by 0 bases and 12 bases, with 9 bases remaining between them. Germline CDR1 reads MNHNS; CDR2 reads SASEGT. CDR3 amino acids: CASSEAWGGYF. CDR3 nucleotides: TGTGCCAGCAGTGAAGCGTGGGGTGGGTACTTC.

This clone was recorded a few times. The chain couples TRBV3-1 (or the pseudogene TRBV3-2) to TRBJ2-3; no reliable D call. V shed 2 bases and J shed 1 base, with 10 bases lying between them. Germline V gene lookup returns CDR1 LGHDT and CDR2 YNNKEL (reference sequence). The CDR3 is 15 residues long. This chain's CDR3 is CASSQPELGTDTQYF. The CDR3 nucleotides are TGTGCCAGCAGCCAACCGGAACTCGGCACAGATACGCAGTATTTT.

The chain joins TRBV6-5 to TRBJ2-4, with TRBD1 matching over 8 bases. The CDR3 loop spans 14 amino acids. Germline CDR1 is MNHEY and CDR2 is SVGAGI. Trimming cost V 6 bases and J 3 bases; bases outside gene matches: 4. DNA of the CDR3: TGTGCCAGCAGCAGAGGGACAGGCAAAAACATTCAGTACTTC. This encodes CASSRGTGKNIQYF.

The chain joins TRBV3-1 (or the pseudogene TRBV3-2) to TRBJ1-6; tentatively, D is TRBD1 (6 bases). The germline V gene encodes CDR1 LGHDT and CDR2 YNNKEL (reference sequence). The V gene lost 3 bases and the J gene lost 6 bases, with 18 bases spanning the gap. The CDR3 is 17 residues long. The CDR3 DNA is TGTGCCAGCAGCCATATATGGACAGTTGCGTTTAATTCACCCCTCCACTTT. Its translation: CASSHIWTVAFNSPLHF.

CDR3 nucleotides: TGTGCCATCAGTGGGCATACAGAATCGAACACCGGGGAGCTGTTTTTT. Translation: CAISGHTESNTGELFF. The gene calls are TRBV10-3 and TRBJ2-2, with D unclear. CDR3 length: 16 amino acids. Trimming took 4 bases from V and 0 from J, leaving 12 bases between them. CDR1 ENHRY and CDR2 SYGVKD come from the germline V gene.

This clone showed up just a few times. The V call is TRBV4-1, the J call TRBJ1-1; D is ambiguous. CDR1 and CDR2 from the germline V gene are MGHRA and YSYEKL. This CDR3 spans 14 amino acids. The ends were cut back, 3 bases at V and 11 bases at J, with 19 bases in the middle. The CDR3 nucleotides are TGCGCCAGCAGCCATAATCGAAGGGTCCCCGGGGCTTTCTTT. This gives the protein CASSHNRRVPGAFF.

The chain carries TRBV12-3 or TRBV12-4 and TRBJ2-5; D is uncertain. V lost 6 bases and J lost 4, with 9 bases in between. The CDR3 runs to 12 residues. CDR3 region: CASRSLGETQYF. The CDR3 DNA follows: TGTGCCAGCAGGTCCCTCGGAGAGACCCAGTACTTC.

The V gene is TRBV19, the J gene TRBJ2-4; D is unresolved. CDR3 length: 16 amino acids. V lost 3 bases and J 0 bases, leaving 12 bases between the germline ends. Germline CDR1 reads LNHDA; CDR2 reads SQIVND (reference sequence). In DNA form, the CDR3 reads TGTGCCAGTAGTATCCCCCGGGCAGAAGCCAAAAACATTCAGTACTTC. It codes for CASSIPRAEAKNIQYF.

This rearrangement joins TRBV6-5 to TRBJ1-5; no reliable D call. Germline V gene lookup returns CDR1 MNHEY and CDR2 SVGAGI. Trimming pared 0 bases from V and 4 bases from J, leaving 10 bases between. The CDR3 is 15 residues long. The CDR3 DNA follows: TGTGCCAGCAGTTACTCATCATCGGTGAATCAGCCCCAGCATTTT. This gives the protein CASSYSSSVNQPQHF.

This chain connects TRBV7-9 to TRBJ1-1; unclear D gene. The germline V and J ends were trimmed by 6 bases and 5 bases, with 13 bases remaining between them. The CDR3 runs to 13 residues. In germline, CDR1 is SEHNR, CDR2 FQNEAQ (reference sequence). The chain's CDR3 is CASRTEVDTEAFF. CDR3 nucleotides: TGTGCCAGCAGGACGGAGGTCGATACTGAAGCTTTCTTT. Drawing the rest from reference TRBV7-9 and TRBJ1-1, the complete variable domain is DTGVSQNPRHKITKRGQNVTFRCDPISEHNRLYWYRQTLGQGPEFLTYFQNEAQLEKSRLLSDRFSAERPKGSFSTLEIQRTEQGDSAMYLCASRTEVDTEAFFGQGTRLTVV.

The chain uses TRBV10-3 and TRBJ1-6; 7 nucleotides agree with TRBD1. The V gene's germline CDR1 is ENHRY and CDR2 SYGVKD. V shed 4 bases and J 10 bases; nucleotides not matched to a gene: 13. The CDR3 extends over 16 amino acids. The CDR3 loop is CAISANDYRGGSPLHF. The CDR3 DNA is TGTGCCATCAGTGCCAACGATTACAGGGGAGGATCACCCCTCCACTTT.

The rearrangement joins TRBV5-1 to TRBJ1-4; D is possibly TRBD1 (5 bases). CDR3 length: 14 amino acids. Germline V gene sequence: CDR1 SGHRS, CDR2 YFSETQ. The V end was cut by 5 bases, the J end by 8 bases, with 16 bases between. The CDR3 DNA reads as TGCGCCAGCAGTGGGGATGGGGGTGGCGAAAAACTGTTTTTT. Its protein is CASSGDGGGEKLFF.